The clone carrying this T cell receptor (beta chain) was seen more than once but under ten times. The antigen is undetermined. TCRdb reprocessed the 5' RACE reads via MiXCR and lists one record per CDR3 protein. Of fewer than 900,000 distinct CDR3 sequences in the sample, 15% to 20% were seen once. This CDR3 is built from 15 residues. Trimming removed 3 bases from V and 0 bases from J, with 8 bases in between. This sample was included in a study of identical twins. Study-level findings and limits: Out-of-frame alpha sequences common to twins exhibited an excess of low generation probability.

The sample also formed part of further work on T cells expressing NK-cell markers.

The sequenced sample was PBMCs. This sequence originates from a woman aged 18-30 years in good health. This sequence joins TRBV12-3 or TRBV12-4 and TRBJ2-2; D not certain. CDR3 bases: TGTGCCAGCAGTTTGGTACTCCCGAACACCGGGGAGCTGTTTTTT. Its protein product is CASSLVLPNTGELFF.